The 21 T cell receptor beta chains below were found in one sample sequenced in a study of blood T cell repertoires in COVID-19. The protocol was immunoSEQ multiplex PCR, while the TCRdb copy is restricted to in-frame clones and leaves out a portion. Of 150,000 to 200,000 clones detected, about nine tenths appear once; the ten largest clones hold 15% to 20%. Input material: peripheral blood. The receptors derive from a man aged 55 to 70 with active or convalescent COVID-19.

V is TRBV3-1 (or the pseudogene TRBV3-2) and J is TRBJ1-1; 7 positions match TRBD1. This CDR3 spans 15 amino acids. The V gene's germline CDR1 is LGHDT and CDR2 YNNKEL (reference sequence). The J segment lost 6 bases and the V segment lost 3 bases, leaving 10 bases of the junction unmatched. The DNA for the CDR3 is TGTGCCAGCAGCCAGGCGCGGGCAGGGGGTGCTGAAGCTTTCTTT. Protein product: CASSQARAGGAEAFF.

The gene calls are TRBV18 and TRBJ1-5, with 10 bases fitting TRBD1. Germline V gene data show CDR1 as KGHSH and CDR2 as LQKENI. The CDR3 runs to 18 residues. V shed 6 bases and J 2 bases; nucleotides not matched to a gene: 13. CDR3: CASSPRTGGGNGNQPQHF. DNA of the CDR3: TGTGCCAGCTCCCCCCGGACAGGGGGAGGTAATGGCAATCAGCCCCAGCATTTT. Filled out from reference TRBV18 and TRBJ1-5, the complete variable domain reads NAGVMQNPRHLVRRRGQEARLRCSPMKGHSHVYWYRQLPEEGLKFMVYLQKENIIDESGMPKERFSAEFPKEGPSILRIQQVVRGDSAAYFCASSPRTGGGNGNQPQHFGDGTRLSIL.

The V gene is TRBV19, the J gene TRBJ2-3; 7 nucleotides agree with TRBD2. J gave up 4 bases and V 3 bases, and 7 bases lay outside the gene matches. This CDR3 region has 15 residues. Germline loops: CDR1 LNHDA, CDR2 SQIVND (reference sequence). The CDR3 region has the DNA TGTGCCAGTAGTATGACGGCTAGCGGTCCAGATACGCAGTATTTT. It yields the protein CASSMTASGPDTQYF. The variable domain in full, completed from reference TRBV19 and TRBJ2-3, reads DGGITQSPKYLFRKEGQNVTLSCEQNLNHDAMYWYRQDPGQGLRLIYYSQIVNDFQKGDIAEGYSVSREKKESFPLTVTSAQKNPTAFYLCASSMTASGPDTQYFGPGTRLTVL.

A few counts support this clone. This sequence joins TRBV3-1 (or the pseudogene TRBV3-2) and TRBJ2-4; TRBD2 matches at 9 bases. CDR3 length equals 16 residues. Germline V gives CDR1 LGHDT, CDR2 YNNKEL (reference sequence). With V trimmed by 0 bases and J by 9 bases, 9 bases remained unmatched. This CDR3 is CASSQDLRLAATIQYF. The CDR3 DNA sequence: TGTGCCAGCAGCCAAGACTTGAGACTAGCGGCAACCATTCAGTACTTC.

The CDR3 region has the DNA TGTGCCTGGAGTGTAAGCCTAGCGGGAGCCGGGGAGACCCAGTACTTC. Translation: CAWSVSLAGAGETQYF. This chain links TRBV30 with TRBJ2-5; 10 bases agree with TRBD2. The CDR3 loop spans 16 amino acids. With V trimmed by 0 bases and J by 5 bases, 9 bases remained unmatched. Germline CDR1 reads GTSNPN; CDR2 reads SVGIG (reference sequence).

This clone was counted once. V and J are TRBV27 and TRBJ2-3; TRBD2 aligns across 11 bases. This CDR3 contains 15 residues. The V segment lost 6 bases and the J segment 6 bases; nucleotides outside the gene matches: 8. The germline gives CDR1 MNHEY, CDR2 SMNVEV (reference sequence). CDR3 coding DNA: TGTGCCAGCAGGCGACGGACTAGCGGGTCGGATACGCAGTATTTT. Translating it yields CASRRRTSGSDTQYF.

V usage is TRBV5-1 and J usage is TRBJ2-3; 11 bases fit TRBD2. Trimming took 0 bases from V and 0 from J; bases not matched to a gene: 0. The CDR3 is made up of 16 amino acids. Germline assignment: CDR1 SGHRS and CDR2 YFSETQ. The CDR3 nucleotides read TGCGCCAGCAGCTTGGGACTAGCGGGGAGCACAGATACGCAGTATTTT. Amino acids: CASSLGLAGSTDTQYF.

V is TRBV6-6 and J is TRBJ2-7; 11 bases agree with TRBD1. The CDR3 length is 17 residues. After removal of 5 bases from V and 2 bases from J, the junction contained 11 bases not matched to a gene. Germline V gives CDR1 MNHNY, CDR2 SVGAGI (reference sequence). The CDR3 is CASSPGQGADWTYEQYF. The CDR3 DNA follows: TGTGCCAGCAGTCCAGGACAGGGGGCCGACTGGACCTACGAGCAGTACTTC.

This sequence joins TRBV11-1 and TRBJ1-3, with D possibly matching TRBD1 (5 bases). V was trimmed by 4 bases and J by 4 bases, leaving 14 bases between them. The CDR3 covers 15 residues. Germline CDR1 is SGHAT and CDR2 is FQDESV (reference sequence). The DNA for the CDR3 is TGTGCCAGCAGCTCGGAGGGGCAGGGAGGAAACACCATATATTTT. Amino acid sequence: CASSSEGQGGNTIYF.

This chain links TRBV21-1 with TRBJ2-3; the DNA was not compared with TRBD2, the D call given in the table. TRBV21-1 is tagged as a pseudogene. CDR3 length: 16 residues. CDR3 protein: CASSKAPAGGPDTQYF. In nucleotides, the CDR3 is TGTGCCAGCAGCAAAGCCCCAGCGGGGGGGCCAGATACGCAGTATTTT.

The chain uses TRBV7-9 and TRBJ2-3, with D uncertain. The CDR3 spans 12 residues. The germline V and J ends were trimmed by 6 bases and 3 bases, with 7 bases remaining between them. Germline assignment: CDR1 SEHNR and CDR2 FQNEAQ (reference sequence). For the CDR3, the DNA is TGTGCCAGCAGTGCGTTGACAGATACGCAGTATTTT. It codes for CASSALTDTQYF.

This chain joins TRBV30 and TRBJ1-3; tentative D call: TRBD1 (6 bases). There are 13 residues in the CDR3. CDR1 GTSNPN and CDR2 SVGIG come from the germline V gene (reference sequence). V was clipped by 5 bases and J by 4 bases, with 12 bases between them. This chain's CDR3 is CAWETGRGNTIYF. The CDR3 DNA is TGTGCCTGGGAGACAGGCCGAGGAAACACCATATATTTT.

This sequence joins TRBV6-6 and TRBJ1-6; 7 nucleotides align to TRBD1. Germline CDR1 reads MNHNY; CDR2 reads SVGAGI (reference sequence). Trimming removed 4 bases from V and 5 bases from J; junction bases left unmatched: 5. This CDR3 is 15 amino acids long. The DNA for the CDR3 is TGTGCCAGCAGTTTCCGACAGGGAGATAATTCACCCCTCCACTTT. Encoded protein: CASSFRQGDNSPLHF.

This sequence joins TRBV19 and TRBJ1-1, with 11 bases that match TRBD1. J was trimmed by 6 bases and V by 3 bases; bases with no gene match: 12. The CDR3 has 17 amino acids. Germline V lookup: CDR1 LNHDA, CDR2 SQIVND (reference sequence). The CDR3 nucleotides are TGTGCCAGTAGTATCGGACAGGGGGCGATTGGGGCTTCTGAAGCTTTCTTT. This encodes CASSIGQGAIGASEAFF.

V and J are TRBV10-2 and TRBJ2-3, with 9 bases lining up with TRBD2. Germline assignment: CDR1 WSHSY and CDR2 SAAADI. CDR3 length: 19 amino acids. CDR3 bases: TGCGCTATTAGGGGGGTCGAATCAATAGCGGGAGAAAGAACAGATACGCAGTATTTT. Protein sequence: CAIRGVESIAGERTDTQYF.

The rearrangement uses TRBV6-5 and TRBJ1-1; the D gene is possibly TRBD1 (6 bases). Germline V gene sequence: CDR1 MNHEY, CDR2 SVGAGI. V dropped 7 bases and J dropped 10 bases, with 13 bases sitting between them. The CDR3 is 11 residues long. CDR3 bases: TGTGCCAGCAAAGAGGACAGCCCAGCTTTCTTT. Its protein is CASKEDSPAFF.

With regard to this clone: Other nucleotide sequences from this sample produce the same CDR3. This chain uses TRBV6-5 with TRBJ2-4; 7 bases match TRBD2. After removal of 0 bases from V and 1 base from J, the junction contained 0 bases not matched to a gene. Germline V gene lookup returns CDR1 MNHEY and CDR2 SVGAGI. There are 15 residues in the CDR3. CDR3 nucleotide sequence: TGTGCCAGCAGTTACTCCGGGGGGGCCAAAAACATTCAGTACTTC. This gives the protein CASSYSGGAKNIQYF.

The table lists this clone with a count of one. The V gene is TRBV27, the J gene TRBJ2-5; 10 bases are shared with TRBD1. The V gene end was trimmed by 3 bases and the J gene end by 5 bases; junction bases not matched to a gene: 9. From germline, CDR1 is MNHEY and CDR2 SMNVEV (reference sequence). The CDR3 extends over 16 amino acids. CDR3 nucleotide sequence: TGTGCCAGCAGTTTCTTTTCGACAGGGGGCAGGGAGACCCAGTACTTC. Protein product: CASSFFSTGGRETQYF.

V and J are TRBV15 and TRBJ1-2, with D perhaps matching TRBD1 (6 bases). The CDR3 has 16 amino acids. Trimming took off 5 bases at V and 6 bases at J, with 22 bases between the two ends. Germline V CDR1 and CDR2: LNHNV, YYDKDF (reference sequence). The CDR3 loop reads CATSRRGGQMTNGYTF. The CDR3 region has the DNA TGTGCCACCAGCCGACGCGGGGGGCAGATGACTAATGGCTACACCTTC.

This chain uses TRBV2 with TRBJ1-3; D remains ambiguous. Between the trimmed V and J ends, which lost 6 bases and 0 bases, there was a span of 15 bases. The CDR3 runs 16 residues. CDR1 is SNHLY and CDR2 is FYNNEI in the germline V gene. The CDR3 DNA reads as TGTGCCAGCAGGACGACTATAGTCGGCTCTGGAAACACCATATATTTT. It is translated as CASRTTIVGSGNTIYF.

The V gene is TRBV24-1, the J gene TRBJ1-5; TRBD1 might be the D (5 bases). Germline-derived CDR1 and CDR2 are KGHDR and SFDVKD. The V gene lost 11 bases and the J gene lost 4 bases, with 11 bases spanning the gap. CDR3 length equals 12 residues. Written as DNA, the CDR3 is TGTGCCATCCAGGGCCCTAATCAGCCCCAGCATTTT. Translating gives CAIQGPNQPQHF.